The clone carrying this TCR beta chain was detected many times. The data derive from a study of neurological immune-mediated disorders. The time point was: longitudinal time-point 3. With 10-nucleotide random UMIs, 5'RACE was used to make the cDNA. TCRdb re-derived calls from the 5' RACE reads in MiXCR, one entry per CDR3 protein. The data hold some 80,000 distinct CDR3 sequences, with 4.3% observed a single time. Sample: PBMCs. The clonotype comes from a woman between 55 and 75 years old with multiple sclerosis.

For the CDR3, the DNA is TGTGCCTCACAAAGCGGGGGCACAGATACGCAGTATTTT. It encodes CASQSGGTDTQYF. The chain has TRBV10-3 and TRBJ2-3; 7 nucleotides match TRBD2. This CDR3 spans 13 amino acids. Germline-derived CDR1 and CDR2 are ENHRY and SYGVKD. Trimming at V came to 11 bases and at J to 1 base, leaving 6 bases not matched to a gene.